This T cell receptor beta chain was profiled in a study of CD8 T cells in ankylosing spondylitis. Points from the study as a whole: A motif of 8 or 9 highly homologous TCR beta variants was seen as apparently characteristic of ankylosing spondylitis blood.

Quantitative barcoded 5'-RACE was used to prepare TCR beta libraries. TCRdb independently ran MiXCR on the 5' RACE reads; one entry per CDR3 protein. The data contain roughly 150,000 distinct CDR3 sequences, approximately 9.9% of them singletons. The table lists this clonotype with many counts. Its antigen is unknown. The ends were cut back, 3 bases at V and 8 bases at J, with 15 bases in the middle. The CDR3 has 14 residues. Germline values: CDR1 SGDLS, CDR2 YYNGEE. Sequencing was performed on blood, either unsorted or a sorted T cell fraction (not recorded which). V usage is TRBV9 and J usage is TRBJ2-1, with D possibly being TRBD2 (7 bases). The clonotype was recovered from a female donor with ankylosing spondylitis or in good health (not recorded which). The CDR3 here is CASSGGGVKDEQFF. CDR3 bases: TGTGCCAGCAGCGGGGGGGGCGTAAAGGATGAGCAGTTCTTC.